What follows is one TCR beta chain and its context. Which antigen it targets is not known. No much larger clone exists at a distance of one base, and base qualities are not known. One collaborating source in Seattle enrolled patients during active infection and followed them longitudinally through the course of disease. Collaborating institutions collected whole blood in K2EDTA tubes following their own protocols. For TCRbeta analysis, collaborators shipped samples as frozen whole blood, isolated PBMCs, or DNA extracted from either of those sample types. TCRbeta CDR3 regions were amplified from genomic DNA using the immunoSEQ Assay, a bias-controlled multiplex PCR. On the authors' methods: Within the assay, amplification of reference gene primers was used to estimate how many nucleated cells each sample contained. To quantify the absolute abundance of each unique TCRbeta CDR3 rearrangement, sequence reads were collapsed and filtered. Productive Simpson clonality was computed per sample as the square root of Simpson's diversity index over productive rearrangements. In its TCRdb copy, this immuneACCESS table keeps in-frame sequences only and misses some clones. Where compared with another copy, unresolved V genes explain less than half of these, and the others have no known cause. That table supplies the V and J calls and clone size; D and trimming were determined from the DNA. This sample is represented by roughly 110,000 clones; more than 70% of them were singletons. The ten most abundant clones make up 5.5% of the sample.

These data come from a study of blood T cell repertoires in COVID-19 (dated by TCRdb to 2018 to 2021). For the study in its entirety: The collaborator samples originated in the United States, Italy and Spain and spanned the acute and convalescent phases of COVID-19. The material from the prospective study consisted of cDNA or gDNA derived from T cells, B-cell-depleted T cells, or PBMCs. The dataset comprised deeply sampled blood TCRbeta repertoires from subjects exposed to, actively infected with, or recovered from COVID-19. A freely available public database, intended as a resource for researchers studying the immune response to SARS-CoV-2, is where the repertoires were released. Samples were obtained from the ongoing ImmuneRACE study (first 160 participants) and from about 1,300 subjects provided by 6 global collaborators. The sample metadata nearly always contained a de-identified subject ID, COVID-19 status, age in years and sex. Where available, HLA class I and class II types were obtained from metadata supplied by the sample provider rather than from assay-based typing. Overall results and qualifications from the work: How much clinical and demographic metadata was included differed by source and by participant, and the metadata was provided uncurated.

CDR1 and CDR2 are read off the germline V gene as SQVTM and ANQGSEA. The CDR3 holds 14 amino acids from the cysteine to the phenylalanine. Only the CDR3 DNA is retained, 42 bases long and in frame from the first base. From V the trimming removes 7 bases and from J it removes 3 bases, while the gene matches leave 11 bases of the junction unaccounted for. The receptor comes from a woman in her sixties or seventies with COVID-19, enrolled during active disease. The chain was built from TRBV29-1 and TRBJ1-1; 7 central nucleotides agree with TRBD1. Sequenced material: peripheral blood. The CDR3 region has the sequence CSAAPRDSDTEAFF. DNA sequence: TGCAGCGCCGCGCCGAGGGACAGCGACACTGAAGCTTTCTTT.